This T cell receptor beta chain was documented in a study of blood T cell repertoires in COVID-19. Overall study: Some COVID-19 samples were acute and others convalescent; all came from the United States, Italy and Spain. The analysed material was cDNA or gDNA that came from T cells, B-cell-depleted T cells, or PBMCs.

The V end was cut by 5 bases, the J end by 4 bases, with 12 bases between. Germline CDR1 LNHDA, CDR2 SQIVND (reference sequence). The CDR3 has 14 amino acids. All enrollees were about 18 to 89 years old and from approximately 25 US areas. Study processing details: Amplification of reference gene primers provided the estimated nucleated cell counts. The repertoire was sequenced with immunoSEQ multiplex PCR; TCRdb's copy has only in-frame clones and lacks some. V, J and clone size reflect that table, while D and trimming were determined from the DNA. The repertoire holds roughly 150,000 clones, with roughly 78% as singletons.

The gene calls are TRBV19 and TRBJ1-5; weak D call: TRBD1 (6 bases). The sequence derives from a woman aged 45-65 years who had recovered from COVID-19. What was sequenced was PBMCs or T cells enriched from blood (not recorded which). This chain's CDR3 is CASSSTGPNQPQHF. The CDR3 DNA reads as TGTGCCAGTAGTTCGACAGGTCCGAATCAGCCCCAGCATTTT.